Following are 23 T cell receptor beta chains from one sample sequenced in a study of blood T cell repertoires in COVID-19. Measured with immunoSEQ multiplex PCR; TCRdb has only the in-frame clones, and not every one. Of approximately 170,000 clones in the sample, over 70% are singletons; the top ten hold roughly 19%. Material for sequencing was peripheral blood. The origin of the receptors is a woman in her 70s who had recovered from COVID-19.

In its sample, this clone was seen a few times. This chain links TRBV12-5 with TRBJ2-5; a weak D match, TRBD2 (6 bases). Germline V gene lookup returns CDR1 LGHNT and CDR2 FRNRAP. This CDR3 comprises 16 residues. V lost 1 base to trimming and J lost 5 bases, with 17 bases between them. The CDR3 loop is CASGLGTGTPEETQYF. The CDR3 coding sequence is TGTGCTAGTGGTTTGGGGACCGGGACTCCAGAGGAGACCCAGTACTTC.

V usage is TRBV5-4 and J usage is TRBJ2-1; 8 nucleotides match TRBD2. Germline CDR1 and CDR2: SGHNT and YYREEE (reference sequence). This CDR3 is built from 17 residues. V was clipped by 1 base and J by 6 bases; unmatched bases: 12. The CDR3 DNA sequence: TGTGCCAGCAGCTTGTTGAGCGGGAGCTGGACCCCCAATGAGCAGTTCTTC. Residues: CASSLLSGSWTPNEQFF.

As regards this clone: Germline is not matched at one junction end, which may reflect a read error. The gene calls are TRBV11-1 and TRBJ2-7; 8 bases map to TRBD1. Germline V lookup: CDR1 SGHAT, CDR2 FQDESV (reference sequence). The length of the CDR3 is 13 residues. CDR3 bases: TGTGCCAGCAGCGGGACAGGCTCCCACGAGCAGTACTTC. This encodes CASSGTGSHEQYF.

The chain couples TRBV2 to TRBJ2-5, with TRBD2 matching 9 bases. CDR1 SNHLY and CDR2 FYNNEI come from the germline V gene. The CDR3 loop spans 12 amino acids. Germline trimming cut 8 bases from V and 9 bases from J; bases unmatched to any gene: 7. In DNA, the CDR3 is TGTGCCAGCTGGGGGCTAGCGGGGCCCCAGTACTTC. As protein: CASWGLAGPQYF.

This clone was observed a few times. The rearrangement joins TRBV5-1 to TRBJ2-7; 8 bases align to TRBD1. This CDR3 is built from 15 residues. Germline lookup yields CDR1 SGHRS and CDR2 YFSETQ. Germline trimming cut 0 bases from V and 6 bases from J; bases unmatched to any gene: 8. CDR3 sequence: CASSLEPGGPLEQYF. The CDR3 DNA reads as TGCGCCAGCAGCTTGGAGCCAGGGGGCCCCCTCGAGCAGTACTTC.

The chain is built from TRBV6-1 and TRBJ1-2, with D tentatively TRBD1 (6 bases). Germline CDR1 and CDR2: MNHNS and SASEGT. V was cut by 1 base and J by 6 bases, with 12 bases left in between. CDR3 length: 14 amino acids. The CDR3 DNA reads TGTGCCAGCAGTGAAGGGGGGGGCTGGCATGGCTACACCTTC. Translating gives CASSEGGGWHGYTF.

This clone appeared once. The V and J genes are TRBV18 and TRBJ1-2; tentatively, D is TRBD1 (5 bases). This CDR3 is 14 amino acids long. The germline gives CDR1 KGHSH, CDR2 LQKENI. The V end was cut by 1 base, the J end by 4 bases, with 10 bases between. CDR3 in DNA: TGTGCCAGCTCACCACAGGGGCAGGGCTATGGCTACACCTTC. Protein sequence: CASSPQGQGYGYTF.

The rearrangement joins TRBV5-1 to TRBJ2-3; D is unresolved. CDR3 length equals 16 residues. Trimming took off 0 bases at V and 7 bases at J, with 18 bases between the two ends. Germline CDR1 and CDR2: SGHRS and YFSETQ. As DNA, the CDR3 is TGCGCCAGCAGCTTGGCCTTCCAGGCCGCCCAGAATACGCAGTATTTT. Its translation is CASSLAFQAAQNTQYF. The full variable domain, in which reference TRBV5-1 and TRBJ2-3 provide the parts outside the CDR3, is KAGVTQTPRYLIKTRGQQVTLSCSPISGHRSVSWYQQTPGQGLQFLFEYFSETQRNKGNFPGRFSGRQFSNSRSEMNVSTLELGDSALYLCASSLAFQAAQNTQYFGPGTRLTVL.

The CDR3 reads CASSSNRGGNTIYF. Here the CDR3 DNA reads TGTGCCAGCAGCTCCAACCGGGGGGGAAACACCATATATTTT. The chain recombines TRBV7-2 with TRBJ1-3, with D possibly matching TRBD1 (5 bases). The CDR3 sequence is 14 residues long. The germline V and J ends were trimmed by 4 bases and 4 bases, with 11 bases remaining between them. Germline V CDR1 and CDR2: SGHTA, FQGNSA. The variable domain in full, with the rest retrieved from reference TRBV7-2 and TRBJ1-3, is GAGVSQSPSNKVTEKGKDVELRCDPISGHTALYWYRQSLGQGLEFLIYFQGNSAPDKSGLPSDRFSAERTGGSVSTLTIQRTQQEDSAVYLCASSSNRGGNTIYFGEGSWLTVV.

The rearrangement joins TRBV18 to TRBJ2-2; 8 bases are shared with TRBD1. The CDR3 consists of 15 residues. Germline V gene data show CDR1 as KGHSH and CDR2 as LQKENI. J lost 6 bases, V lost 6 bases, and 9 bases had no gene match. DNA for the CDR3: TGTGCCAGCTCCCTAGGGACAGGTCGAGCCGGGGAGCTGTTTTTT. The encoded protein is CASSLGTGRAGELFF.

This clone has ten or more counts. The chain employs TRBV18 and TRBJ2-2, with 13 bases identical to TRBD2. This CDR3 has 17 amino acids. V dropped 3 bases and J dropped 6; count of bases not matched to a gene: 7. Looked up from germline, CDR1 is KGHSH and CDR2 is LQKENI. The CDR3 spells CASSPRTSGSSAGELFF. CDR3 nucleotides: TGTGCCAGCTCACCCCGGACTAGCGGGAGTTCGGCCGGGGAGCTGTTTTTT. The full variable domain, with the rest looked up from reference TRBV18 and TRBJ2-2, is NAGVMQNPRHLVRRRGQEARLRCSPMKGHSHVYWYRQLPEEGLKFMVYLQKENIIDESGMPKERFSAEFPKEGPSILRIQQVVRGDSAAYFCASSPRTSGSSAGELFFGEGSRLTVL.

This clone was recorded once. V usage is TRBV12-5 and J usage is TRBJ1-2; D might be TRBD1 (5 bases). Germline V gene data show CDR1 as LGHNT and CDR2 as FRNRAP. Trimming cost V 0 bases and J 8 bases, with 13 bases left between them. The CDR3 extends over 14 amino acids. Here the CDR3 DNA reads TGTGCTAGTGGTTTGGTCCCGGGCCCAGGGGGCTACACCTTC. As protein: CASGLVPGPGGYTF.

The CDR3 region is CAAHLVGGPNTGELFF. DNA of the CDR3: TGTGCCGCCCACCTCGTCGGGGGGCCGAACACCGGGGAGCTGTTTTTT. V gene TRBV5-4 combines with J gene TRBJ2-2; D is possibly TRBD2 (7 bases). Trimming took off 10 bases at V and 0 bases at J, with 19 bases between the two ends. Germline V lookup: CDR1 SGHNT, CDR2 YYREEE (reference sequence). This CDR3 has 16 residues.

J is TRBJ1-1 and V is TRBV6-6; TRBD1 might be the D (6 bases). CDR1 is MNHNY, CDR2 SVGAGI, per germline (reference sequence). Trimming removed 6 bases from V and 4 bases from J, with 15 bases in between. The CDR3 is 14 residues long. The CDR3 sequence is CASSRHARGTEAFF. CDR3 DNA sequence: TGTGCCAGCAGCCGCCACGCCAGGGGCACTGAAGCTTTCTTT.

The chain carries TRBV7-9 and TRBJ2-2, with TRBD2 identical over 8 bases. Germline assignment: CDR1 SEHNR and CDR2 FQNEAQ (reference sequence). This CDR3 has 15 residues. The V and J ends lost 5 bases and 5 bases, in that order; junction bases with no gene match: 7. CDR3 nucleotides: TGTGCCAGCAGCCCGCGGACTAGCAGTACCGGGGAGCTGTTTTTT. This gives the protein CASSPRTSSTGELFF.

The sample holds one count of this clone. The genes are TRBV18 and TRBJ1-1; tentative D call: TRBD1 (6 bases). The length of the CDR3 is 15 residues. Germline lookup yields CDR1 KGHSH and CDR2 LQKENI. The V gene lost 3 bases and the J gene lost 0 bases, with 11 bases spanning the gap. The CDR3 nucleotides are TGTGCCAGCTCACCCTGGACAGAGATGAACACTGAAGCTTTCTTT. This gives the protein CASSPWTEMNTEAFF.

This clone was counted a few times. This chain joins TRBV28 and TRBJ2-7; D possibly corresponds to TRBD1 (7 bases). There are 14 residues in the CDR3. Germline V gives CDR1 MDHEN, CDR2 SYDVKM. Between the trimmed V and J ends, which lost 3 bases and 4 bases, there was a span of 13 bases. The CDR3 DNA follows: TGTGCCAGCAGTTTGGCAGGGGGGAAGTACGAGCAGTACTTC. Translation gives CASSLAGGKYEQYF.

V and J are TRBV3-1 (or the pseudogene TRBV3-2) and TRBJ1-6, with 9 bases lining up with TRBD1. The CDR3 spans 14 residues. CDR1 is LGHDT, CDR2 YNNKEL, per germline (reference sequence). Trimming removed 5 bases from V and 7 bases from J; junction bases left unmatched: 3. The CDR3 protein is CASSNRGPNSPLHF. Written as DNA, the CDR3 is TGTGCCAGCAGCAACAGGGGGCCCAATTCACCCCTCCACTTT.

This rearrangement joins TRBV7-8 to TRBJ2-1; D is unresolved. Germline V gene data show CDR1 as SGHVS and CDR2 as FQNEAQ. Trimming cost V 0 bases and J 0 bases, with 6 bases left between them. The CDR3 sequence is 15 residues long. The CDR3 reads CASSLARFSYNEQFF. CDR3 sequence (DNA): TGTGCCAGCAGCTTAGCGCGTTTCTCCTACAATGAGCAGTTCTTC.

The chain couples TRBV12-3 or TRBV12-4 to TRBJ1-1; the D gene is possibly TRBD1 (5 bases). Trimming left V 5 bases short and J 4 bases short, with 11 bases between. The CDR3 runs 13 residues. The CDR3 region has the DNA TGTGCCAGCAGTCTCAAAGGGGTCACTGAAGCTTTCTTT. Its translation: CASSLKGVTEAFF.

The rearrangement joins TRBV5-4 to TRBJ1-2; TRBD1 matches 10 bases. The V gene end was trimmed by 4 bases and the J gene end by 3 bases; junction bases not matched to a gene: 6. The CDR3 length is 15 residues. Looked up from germline, CDR1 is SGHNT and CDR2 is YYREEE (reference sequence). As DNA, the CDR3 is TGTGCCAGCAGCCCTCCGGACAGGGGGTACTATGGCTACACCTTC. Protein sequence: CASSPPDRGYYGYTF.

This clone was counted a single time. The V and J genes are TRBV7-3 and TRBJ2-1; D uncertain. Trimming removed 5 bases from V and 0 bases from J, with 11 bases in between. CDR1 SGHTA and CDR2 FQGTGA come from the germline V gene. This CDR3 is built from 15 residues. The CDR3 sequence: CASSPSTSSYNEQFF. The CDR3 bases are TGTGCCAGCAGCCCCTCCACGAGCTCCTACAATGAGCAGTTCTTC.

V and J are TRBV27 and TRBJ1-3; no firm D call. Germline V CDR1 and CDR2: MNHEY, SMNVEV (reference sequence). The CDR3 has 16 amino acids. V dropped 2 bases and J dropped 8 bases, with 19 bases sitting between them. This CDR3 is CASSLQVPSLEDTIYF. Here the CDR3 DNA reads TGTGCCAGCAGTTTACAGGTCCCCTCTCTGGAGGACACCATATATTTT.